The text below deals with one T cell receptor beta chain. The data are from a study of T cell responses to AZD1222 COVID-19 vaccine. Method: immunoSEQ multiplex PCR; TCRdb's copy keeps in-frame clones and lacks some. The table includes roughly 100,000 clones, just over 90% detected once. The CDR3 has 12 residues. The germline V gene encodes CDR1 SGHDT and CDR2 YYEEEE. Trimming shortened V by 1 base and J by 5 bases, and 7 bases separated the two germline ends. The rearrangement uses TRBV5-6 and TRBJ2-7; D gene unclear. The sequences come from peripheral blood, collected on day 0 of AZD1222 vaccination. The source is an adult in good health. The CDR3 DNA is TGTGCCAGCAGCTTGTTGGGCGACGAGCAGTACTTC. It encodes CASSLLGDEQYF.